One sample yielded the 6 T cell receptor beta chains listed below, sequenced in a study of cytomegalovirus exposure and HLA in healthy donors. The primer mix had 60 Vbeta and 13 Jbeta primers. The method was immunoSEQ multiplex PCR; TCRdb's version includes in-frame clones alone and lacks a portion of them. The top ten hold roughly 12% of the sample, which has 80,000 or so clones, roughly 76% seen once. The sample consisted of PBMCs. The receptors were gathered from a male donor in good health and CMV-seropositive.

The chain is built from TRBV30 and TRBJ1-2; D remains ambiguous. From germline, CDR1 is GTSNPN and CDR2 SVGIG (reference sequence). The V and J ends lost 1 base and 12 bases respectively, with 15 bases between them. This CDR3 region has 12 residues. The CDR3 DNA reads as TGTGCCTGGAGTGCCCCGGGGATTAGCGACACCTTC. Its translation: CAWSAPGISDTF.

This clone has only a few counts. The rearrangement joins TRBV7-3 to TRBJ2-1, with D unresolved. V shed 5 bases and J shed 3 bases, with 11 bases lying between them. CDR1 is SGHTA and CDR2 is FQGTGA in the germline V gene. CDR3 size: 14 residues. Written as DNA, the CDR3 is TGTGCCAGCAGCCCCGGGTCAGACTACAATGAGCAGTTCTTC. Protein sequence: CASSPGSDYNEQFF. Full variable domain (missing parts from reference TRBV7-3 and TRBJ2-1): GAGVSQTPSNKVTEKGKYVELRCDPISGHTALYWYRQSLGQGPEFLIYFQGTGAADDSGLPNDRFFAVRPEGSVSTLKIQRTERGDSAVYLCASSPGSDYNEQFFGPGTRLTVL.

V is TRBV27 and J is TRBJ2-7; D is possibly TRBD1 (5 bases). The V end lost 5 bases, the J end lost 4 bases, and 9 bases lay between the germline ends. CDR1 and CDR2 (germline): MNHEY, SMNVEV (reference sequence). The CDR3 extends over 12 amino acids. The CDR3 region has the DNA TGTGCCAGCAGTAGGGGCAGTTACGAGCAGTACTTC. Translation: CASSRGSYEQYF.

This chain connects TRBV6-5 to TRBJ2-3, with 8 bases identical to TRBD2. The V segment lost 5 bases and the J segment 2 bases; nucleotides outside the gene matches: 6. Germline V gene sequence: CDR1 MNHEY, CDR2 SVGAGI. CDR3 length equals 15 residues. CDR3: CASSPSGLDTDTQYF. The CDR3 DNA reads as TGTGCCAGCAGTCCTTCGGGACTAGACACAGATACGCAGTATTTT.

CDR3 amino acids: CASSGPPMTYEQYF. The CDR3 bases are TGTGCCAGCAGTGGGCCTCCAATGACCTACGAGCAGTACTTC. The chain is built from TRBV11-3 and TRBJ2-7; no definite D call. The CDR3 contains 14 residues. Germline-derived CDR1 and CDR2 are SGHNT and YENEEA. V lost 6 bases to trimming and J lost 2 bases, with 14 bases between them.

The chain couples TRBV30 to TRBJ1-6, with D unclear. The germline V gene has CDR1 GTSNPN and CDR2 SVGIG (reference sequence). V dropped 0 bases and J dropped 2 bases, with 8 bases sitting between them. The CDR3 contains 15 residues. The CDR3 region is CAWSVKPPYNSPLHF. CDR3 bases: TGTGCCTGGAGTGTGAAGCCACCCTATAATTCACCCCTCCACTTT. The complete variable domain, with remaining parts taken from reference TRBV30 and TRBJ1-6, reads SQTIHQWPATLVQPVGSPLSLECTVEGTSNPNLYWYRQAAGRGLQLLFYSVGIGQISSEVPQNLSASRPQDRQFILSSKKLLLSDSGFYLCAWSVKPPYNSPLHFGNGTRLTVT.